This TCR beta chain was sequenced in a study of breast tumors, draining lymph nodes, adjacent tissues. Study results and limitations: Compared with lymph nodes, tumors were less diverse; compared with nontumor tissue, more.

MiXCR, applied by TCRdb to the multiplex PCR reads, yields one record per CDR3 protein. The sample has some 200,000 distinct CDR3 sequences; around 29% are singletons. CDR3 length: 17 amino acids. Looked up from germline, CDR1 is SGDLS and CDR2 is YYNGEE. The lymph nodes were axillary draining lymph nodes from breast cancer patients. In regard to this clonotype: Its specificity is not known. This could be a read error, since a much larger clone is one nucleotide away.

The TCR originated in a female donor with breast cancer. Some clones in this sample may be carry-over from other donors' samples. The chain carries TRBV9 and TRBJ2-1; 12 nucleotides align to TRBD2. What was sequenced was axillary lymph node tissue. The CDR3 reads CASSVETSGRSYTEQFF. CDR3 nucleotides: TGTGCCAGCAGCGTAGAAACTAGCGGGAGGTCCTACACTGAGCAGTTCTTC.